This passage covers 20 T cell receptor beta chains from one sample sequenced in a study of blood T cell repertoires in COVID-19. Sequencing was performed with immunoSEQ multiplex PCR; in TCRdb, only in-frame clones are kept and a portion is missing. The sample yields 130,000 to 150,000 clones, 85% to 90% seen once. Source material: PBMCs or T cells enriched from blood (not recorded which). The receptors stem from a woman in her 30s with acute COVID-19.

The chain carries TRBV4-2 and TRBJ2-7, with 8 positions matching TRBD2. Germline values: CDR1 LGHNA, CDR2 YNFKEQ. Trimming took 0 bases from V and 2 from J; bases not matched to a gene: 6. The length of the CDR3 is 16 residues. CDR3 sequence reads: CASSQDRSGRTYEQYF. The DNA of the CDR3 is TGTGCCAGCAGCCAAGATAGGAGCGGGAGAACCTACGAGCAGTACTTC.

The chain is built from TRBV27 and TRBJ1-5; D perhaps matches TRBD1 (5 bases). V was shortened by 4 bases and J by 3 bases, with 10 bases between the two germline ends. The CDR3 length is 14 residues. CDR1 is MNHEY and CDR2 is SMNVEV in the germline V gene (reference sequence). The CDR3 DNA follows: TGTGCCAGCAGTTCGACAGACTCCAATCAGCCCCAGCATTTT. Translated: CASSSTDSNQPQHF.

This clone was counted only a few times. This chain links TRBV5-6 with TRBJ1-2; TRBD1 agrees at 8 bases. The V gene end was trimmed by 4 bases and the J gene end by 4 bases; junction bases not matched to a gene: 15. There are 17 residues in the CDR3. Germline CDR1 is SGHDT and CDR2 is YYEEEE. CDR3: CASSRKTGVWGGYGYTF. CDR3 bases: TGTGCCAGCAGCAGGAAGACAGGGGTATGGGGAGGCTATGGCTACACCTTC.

V usage is TRBV30 and J usage is TRBJ1-5; a possible D gene is TRBD1 (6 bases). Germline lookup yields CDR1 GTSNPN and CDR2 SVGIG (reference sequence). V dropped 2 bases and J dropped 6 bases, with 11 bases sitting between them. The CDR3 runs 13 residues. CDR3 in amino acids: CAWSLTGSQPQHF. CDR3 DNA sequence: TGTGCCTGGAGTCTCACAGGGAGTCAGCCCCAGCATTTT.

V gene TRBV29-1 combines with J gene TRBJ2-6; 7 nucleotides agree with TRBD1. After removal of 6 bases from V and 2 bases from J, the junction contained 4 bases not matched to a gene. Germline assignment: CDR1 SQVTM and CDR2 ANQGSEA. This CDR3 contains 14 residues. CDR3 protein: CSVDRAAGANVLTF. The CDR3 nucleotides are TGCAGCGTCGACAGGGCCGCTGGGGCCAACGTCCTGACTTTC.

V is TRBV2 and J is TRBJ1-2; TRBD1 matches at 8 bases. Germline V gene data show CDR1 as SNHLY and CDR2 as FYNNEI. The CDR3 runs 13 residues. The junction had 5 bases not matched to a gene; V was cut back by 9 bases and J by 2 bases. The CDR3 DNA sequence: TGTGCCAGTCAGGGACAGGTCAACTATGGCTACACCTTC. Translating it yields CASQGQVNYGYTF.

The gene calls are TRBV12-3 or TRBV12-4 and TRBJ1-4, with D uncertain. V shed 2 bases and J shed 8 bases, with 9 bases lying between them. The CDR3 loop spans 13 amino acids. This chain's CDR3 is CASSLSLIEKLFF. CDR3 nucleotides: TGTGCCAGCAGTTTATCCCTTATCGAAAAACTGTTTTTT.

This chain links TRBV6-1 with TRBJ1-2, with D possibly being TRBD1 (6 bases). The V end was cut by 2 bases, the J end by 2 bases, with 9 bases between. Germline loops: CDR1 MNHNS, CDR2 SASEGT. This CDR3 comprises 14 residues. The CDR3, as DNA: TGTGCCAGCAGTGAATCAGGGGCCAACTATGGCTACACCTTC. Protein sequence: CASSESGANYGYTF.

The chain couples TRBV27 to TRBJ2-1, with a possible D match to TRBD2 (6 bases). CDR1 is MNHEY and CDR2 is SMNVEV in the germline V gene (reference sequence). The V and J ends lost 2 bases and 8 bases respectively, with 16 bases between them. The CDR3 runs to 15 residues. CDR3 DNA sequence: TGTGCCAGCAGTTTACTGGCTCTGGGGGGACATGAGCAGTTCTTC. Translation: CASSLLALGGHEQFF.

The V call is TRBV7-9, the J call TRBJ2-5, with 9 positions matching TRBD1. CDR1 is SEHNR, CDR2 FQNEAQ, per germline (reference sequence). CDR3 length equals 14 residues. V gave up 5 bases and J gave up 3 bases; unmatched junction bases: 4. CDR3 bases: TGTGCCAGCAGCACCGGGACAGGGAAAGAGACCCAGTACTTC. It codes for CASSTGTGKETQYF.

The chain has TRBV5-6 and TRBJ2-7; D ambiguous. V was pared by 4 bases and J by 2 bases, with 19 bases between. Germline lookup yields CDR1 SGHDT and CDR2 YYEEEE. This CDR3 spans 16 amino acids. The CDR3 loop reads CASSTPRLIRAYEQYF. The CDR3 nucleotides are TGTGCCAGCAGCACCCCCCGTCTTATTCGGGCCTACGAGCAGTACTTC.

The V call is TRBV5-1, the J call TRBJ2-1; 11 nucleotides align to TRBD2. Looked up from germline, CDR1 is SGHRS and CDR2 is YFSETQ. The junction had 5 bases not matched to a gene; V was cut back by 4 bases and J by 5 bases. There are 15 residues in the CDR3. The CDR3 DNA follows: TGCGCCAGCAGCGACCCGGGACTAGCGGACAATGAGCAGTTCTTC. Translation gives CASSDPGLADNEQFF.

The chain's CDR3 is CASTGHSITGELFF. For the CDR3, the DNA is TGTGCCAGCACTGGTCATAGCATCACCGGGGAGCTGTTTTTT. This chain links TRBV6-5 with TRBJ2-2; D is uncertain. Per germline, CDR1 MNHEY and CDR2 SVGAGI. V was pared by 7 bases and J by 4 bases, with 13 bases between. This CDR3 spans 14 amino acids.

J is TRBJ2-7 and V is TRBV6-2 or TRBV6-3; TRBD1 aligns across 7 bases. Trimming took 2 bases from V and 2 from J; bases not matched to a gene: 9. Per the germline V gene, CDR1 is MNHEY and CDR2 is SVGEGT. This CDR3 has 16 residues. The CDR3 DNA is TGTGCCAGCAGTTACGCATCCGAGACAGGGACCTACGAGCAGTACTTC. Residues: CASSYASETGTYEQYF.

The chain employs TRBV28 and TRBJ1-5; 7 nucleotides align to TRBD1. Germline assignment: CDR1 MDHEN and CDR2 SYDVKM. V was clipped by 3 bases and J by 3 bases; unmatched bases: 5. This CDR3 has 15 residues. CDR3 bases: TGTGCCAGCAGTTTCCTAGGACAGGACAATCAGCCCCAGCATTTT. Its protein is CASSFLGQDNQPQHF.

The chain has TRBV7-3 and TRBJ2-2; 7 positions match TRBD2. Germline V lookup: CDR1 SGHTA, CDR2 FQGTGA. The junction had 16 bases not matched to a gene; V was cut back by 8 bases and J by 7 bases. CDR3 size: 16 residues. Written as DNA, the CDR3 is TGTGCCAGCTCCGTAGAGTACGGGAGGAGGAACGGGGAGCTGTTTTTT. It specifies CASSVEYGRRNGELFF.

The rearrangement joins TRBV27 to TRBJ2-3; D gene uncertain. Germline-derived CDR1 and CDR2 are MNHEY and SMNVEV (reference sequence). The CDR3 totals 14 residues. Trimming took off 3 bases at V and 1 base at J, with 8 bases between the two ends. CDR3 in amino acids: CASSLSIGTDTQYF. In DNA, the CDR3 is TGTGCCAGCAGTTTGAGTATTGGCACAGATACGCAGTATTTT.

The chain has TRBV5-6 and TRBJ1-3; D is uncertain. The V end lost 1 base, the J end lost 7 bases, and 6 bases lay between the germline ends. The CDR3 consists of 12 residues. Per germline, CDR1 SGHDT and CDR2 YYEEEE. This chain's CDR3 is CASSLLLNTIYF. As DNA, the CDR3 is TGTGCCAGCAGCTTGCTGTTGAACACCATATATTTT.

This clone appeared a single time. V gene TRBV29-1 combines with J gene TRBJ1-3; D ambiguous. Trimming left V 7 bases short and J 0 bases short, with 13 bases between. The CDR3 loop spans 14 amino acids. Per germline, CDR1 SQVTM and CDR2 ANQGSEA. The CDR3 DNA reads as TGCAGCGCATTGGGAGATGCCTCTGGAAACACCATATATTTT. Its translation: CSALGDASGNTIYF.

This clone was counted once. This chain links TRBV9 with TRBJ1-2; 11 nucleotides match TRBD1. This CDR3 contains 14 residues. The V gene's germline CDR1 is SGDLS and CDR2 YYNGEE. The V and J ends lost 7 bases and 4 bases, in that order; junction bases with no gene match: 6. The CDR3 bases are TGTGCCAGCTACGGACAGGGGGCATTCTATGGCTACACCTTC. Residues: CASYGQGAFYGYTF.